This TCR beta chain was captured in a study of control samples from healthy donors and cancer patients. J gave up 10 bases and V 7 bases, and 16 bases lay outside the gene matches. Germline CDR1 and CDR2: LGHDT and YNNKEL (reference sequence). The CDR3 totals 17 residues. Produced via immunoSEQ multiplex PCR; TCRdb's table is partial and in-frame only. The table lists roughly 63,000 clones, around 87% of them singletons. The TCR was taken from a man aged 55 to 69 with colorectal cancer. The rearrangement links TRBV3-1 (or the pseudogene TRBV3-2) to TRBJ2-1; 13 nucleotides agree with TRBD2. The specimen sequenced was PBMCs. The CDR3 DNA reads TGTGCCAGCACCCCGCTCCCGGGACTAGCGGGGTATCGGGAGCAGTTCTTC. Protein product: CASTPLPGLAGYREQFF.